Below are 26 T cell receptor beta chains sequenced from a single sample in a study of shared clonotypes between healthy human individuals. Sequencing was performed with immunoSEQ multiplex PCR; in TCRdb, only in-frame clones are kept and a portion is missing. The data hold approximately 2.4 million clones, with approximately 95% observed a single time. Sequenced sample: naive CD4+ T cells sorted from blood. Subset: CD45RA+ positively selected. The receptors originated from a young man in good health.

The rearrangement links TRBV9 to TRBJ2-2, with D hard to call. Trimming cost V 0 bases and J 4 bases, with 7 bases left between them. CDR3 length equals 14 residues. The germline V gene has CDR1 SGDLS and CDR2 YYNGEE. The CDR3 DNA reads TGTGCCAGCAGCGTAGCTACCGCCACCGGGGAGCTGTTTTTT. Its protein product is CASSVATATGELFF.

The V gene is TRBV4-3, the J gene TRBJ1-4; D not resolved. The CDR3 has 14 residues. The V gene's germline CDR1 is LGHNA and CDR2 YSLEER. With 3 bases removed from V and 6 bases from J, the gap between germline ends came to 11 bases. The DNA for the CDR3 is TGCGCCAGCAGCCAGGAACCAATGGATGAAAAACTGTTTTTT. Its translation: CASSQEPMDEKLFF.

The V call is TRBV2, the J call TRBJ1-1; D is uncertain. Trimming took off 7 bases at V and 5 bases at J, with 23 bases between the two ends. In germline, CDR1 is SNHLY, CDR2 FYNNEI. CDR3 length equals 16 residues. In DNA, the CDR3 is TGTGCCAGCAAGCGGTTTTCCACCCAAATCGGGACTGAAGCTTTCTTT. Translation: CASKRFSTQIGTEAFF.

The rearrangement uses TRBV6-5 and TRBJ2-5; D unresolved. V was pared by 8 bases and J by 6 bases, with 7 bases between. This CDR3 has 10 residues. CDR1 MNHEY and CDR2 SVGAGI come from the germline V gene. The DNA of the CDR3 is TGTGCCAGCGGATCCCAGACCCAGTACTTC. This encodes CASGSQTQYF.

This sequence joins TRBV5-1 and TRBJ2-2; 8 bases align to TRBD1. The V segment lost 5 bases and the J segment 4 bases; nucleotides outside the gene matches: 7. Germline lookup yields CDR1 SGHRS and CDR2 YFSETQ. The CDR3 contains 15 residues. In DNA form, the CDR3 reads TGCGCCAGCAGTTCAGGGGGCCTCTCCACCGGGGAGCTGTTTTTT. Encoded protein: CASSSGGLSTGELFF.

The gene calls are TRBV19 and TRBJ1-6; no firm D call. The CDR3 runs 14 residues. V was shortened by 1 base and J by 5 bases, with 6 bases between the two germline ends. In germline, CDR1 is LNHDA, CDR2 SQIVND (reference sequence). The CDR3 DNA reads as TGTGCCAGTAGTATAGGACGGGATAATTCACCCCTCCACTTT. As protein: CASSIGRDNSPLHF. Complete variable domain (other parts from reference TRBV19 and TRBJ1-6): DGGITQSPKYLFRKEGQNVTLSCEQNLNHDAMYWYRQDPGQGLRLIYYSQIVNDFQKGDIAEGYSVSREKKESFPLTVTSAQKNPTAFYLCASSIGRDNSPLHFGNGTRLTVT.

J is TRBJ1-6 and V is TRBV7-2, with D possibly matching TRBD1 (6 bases). The germline gives CDR1 SGHTA, CDR2 FQGNSA. The CDR3 is made up of 16 amino acids. V was shortened by 5 bases and J by 7 bases, with 18 bases between the two germline ends. CDR3 region: CASSLTPPGANSPLHF. CDR3 nucleotide sequence: TGTGCCAGCAGCCTAACCCCCCCGGGGGCCAATTCACCCCTCCACTTT.

This clone was recorded a few times. This sequence joins TRBV11-2 and TRBJ2-3; weak D call: TRBD1 (6 bases). Trimming took off 5 bases at V and 0 bases at J, with 15 bases between the two ends. The length of the CDR3 is 16 residues. Germline CDR1 is SGHAT and CDR2 is FQNNGV. Here the CDR3 reads CASSTGTLVSTDTQYF. The CDR3 region has the DNA TGTGCCAGCAGCACCGGGACACTAGTTAGCACAGATACGCAGTATTTT. Full variable domain (remainder filled in from reference TRBV11-2 and TRBJ2-3): EAGVAQSPRYKIIEKRQSVAFWCNPISGHATLYWYQQILGQGPKLLIQFQNNGVVDDSQLPKDRFSAERLKGVDSTLKIQPAKLEDSAVYLCASSTGTLVSTDTQYFGPGTRLTVL.

The CDR3 DNA follows: TGTGCCAGCCGACAGTTGGGCTACGAGCAGTACTTC. This translates into CASRQLGYEQYF. The chain is built from TRBV18 and TRBJ2-7, with a possible D match to TRBD1 (5 bases). The V and J ends lost 8 bases and 3 bases respectively, with 11 bases between them. This CDR3 contains 12 residues. Per the germline V gene, CDR1 is KGHSH and CDR2 is LQKENI.

The chain recombines TRBV9 with TRBJ2-6; the match to TRBD1 covers 7 bases. The CDR3 covers 17 residues. The trim removed 6 bases at V and 0 bases at J, leaving 9 bases unmatched. Germline CDR1 reads SGDLS; CDR2 reads YYNGEE. The CDR3 nucleotides are TGTGCCAGCATGAGACAGGGAGAACTCTCTGGGGCCAACGTCCTGACTTTC. This codes for CASMRQGELSGANVLTF.

The gene calls are TRBV19 and TRBJ2-7; possibly TRBD1 for D (5 bases). In germline, CDR1 is LNHDA, CDR2 SQIVND (reference sequence). The CDR3 is made up of 12 amino acids. The CDR3 DNA reads as TGTGTTCTGGGGCAGGGAACCTACGAGCAGTACTTC. It is translated as CVLGQGTYEQYF.

V usage is TRBV10-1 and J usage is TRBJ2-1, with 10 bases fitting TRBD2. With 8 bases clipped from V and 5 bases from J, the junction kept 6 bases outside the gene matches. CDR1 WNHNN and CDR2 SYGVQD come from the germline V gene (reference sequence). There are 14 residues in the CDR3. The CDR3 DNA is TGCGCCAGCCAAGCTAGCGGGGGCAACAATGAGCAGTTCTTC. This translates into CASQASGGNNEQFF.

A note on this clone: This sample includes further DNA sequences coding for the same CDR3. J is TRBJ1-2 and V is TRBV18; TRBD1 agrees at 8 bases. With V trimmed by 3 bases and J by 0 bases, 3 bases remained unmatched. The germline gives CDR1 KGHSH, CDR2 LQKENI. The CDR3 length is 15 residues. The CDR3 DNA sequence: TGTGCCAGCTCACCGCTGGACAGGGCTAACTATGGCTACACCTTC. Translated, it gives CASSPLDRANYGYTF.

The chain recombines TRBV5-1 with TRBJ2-3; 8 bases map to TRBD1. Germline CDR1 is SGHRS and CDR2 is YFSETQ. The V and J ends lost 3 bases and 1 base, in that order; junction bases with no gene match: 7. This CDR3 has 16 residues. CDR3 loop: CASSSRPGQGTDTQYF. CDR3 DNA: TGCGCCAGCAGCTCACGCCCGGGACAGGGCACAGATACGCAGTATTTT.

The chain is built from TRBV5-4 and TRBJ1-1; D is unresolved. CDR1 and CDR2 (germline): SGHNT, YYREEE (reference sequence). Deletions cut 2 bases from V and 3 bases from J, with 17 bases between. The CDR3 totals 16 residues. Here the CDR3 reads CASSLSGRMGDTEAFF. CDR3 nucleotides: TGTGCCAGCAGCTTATCGGGCCGAATGGGTGACACTGAAGCTTTCTTT.

This chain joins TRBV6-5 and TRBJ1-2; perhaps TRBD1 as D (5 bases). CDR3 length: 15 amino acids. The V end lost 0 bases, the J end lost 8 bases, and 16 bases lay between the germline ends. Germline lookup yields CDR1 MNHEY and CDR2 SVGAGI. CDR3 residues: CASSYSAEGMGGYTF. As DNA, the CDR3 is TGTGCCAGCAGTTACTCGGCCGAGGGGATGGGCGGCTACACCTTC.

On this clone itself: Other nucleotide sequences from this sample produce the same CDR3. The chain is built from TRBV4-1 and TRBJ1-2; D remains ambiguous. The CDR3 contains 13 residues. V lost 0 bases and J lost 5, with 7 bases in between. From germline, CDR1 is MGHRA and CDR2 YSYEKL. DNA for the CDR3: TGCGCCAGCAGCCAAGAGGTAGGGTATGGCTACACCTTC. It codes for CASSQEVGYGYTF.

The chain couples TRBV10-3 to TRBJ2-7; D is unresolved. Trimming removed 0 bases from V and 3 bases from J, with 9 bases in between. The CDR3 is made up of 14 amino acids. Germline V gene lookup returns CDR1 ENHRY and CDR2 SYGVKD. The CDR3 DNA is TGTGCCATCAGTGAGTCGGTTGGCAGCTACGAGCAGTACTTC. This codes for CAISESVGSYEQYF.

To note about this clone: Additional DNA sequences in this sample encode the identical CDR3. The chain uses TRBV2 and TRBJ2-6, with unresolved D. The CDR3 is 14 amino acids. CDR1 and CDR2 from the germline V gene are SNHLY and FYNNEI. V lost 5 bases to trimming and J lost 4 bases, with 9 bases between them. The CDR3 DNA reads as TGTGCCAGCAGTTACAGTTCAGGGGCCAACGTCCTGACTTTC. Its protein product is CASSYSSGANVLTF.

The chain has TRBV18 and TRBJ2-7; either TRBD1 or TRBD2 may supply D (5 bases each). From germline, CDR1 is KGHSH and CDR2 LQKENI. The CDR3 contains 13 residues. V lost 4 bases and J lost 9, with 16 bases in between. Here the CDR3 reads CASSRTGTQGQYF. CDR3 DNA: TGTGCCAGCTCACGGACCGGGACCCAAGGGCAGTACTTC.

The chain carries TRBV28 and TRBJ1-1; D gene uncertain. V gave up 4 bases and J gave up 3 bases, with 18 bases separating them. The CDR3 spans 16 residues. CDR1 MDHEN and CDR2 SYDVKM come from the germline V gene. The CDR3 protein is CASSSASKSRDTEAFF. DNA for the CDR3: TGTGCCAGCAGTTCCGCGTCCAAATCCCGGGACACTGAAGCTTTCTTT.

The rearrangement joins TRBV28 to TRBJ1-3; tentatively, D is TRBD1 (5 bases). This CDR3 has 17 residues. The ends were cut back, 2 bases at V and 4 bases at J, with 18 bases in the middle. Germline V CDR1 and CDR2: MDHEN, SYDVKM. The CDR3, as DNA: TGTGCCAGCAGTTTACGGGGCATGAGGGGTAACGGAAACACCATATATTTT. Translated, it gives CASSLRGMRGNGNTIYF.

This clone was seen only once. The chain recombines TRBV10-3 with TRBJ2-7; D may be TRBD2 (7 bases). This CDR3 is built from 11 residues. The germline V gene has CDR1 ENHRY and CDR2 SYGVKD. The V gene lost 7 bases and the J gene lost 8 bases, with 12 bases spanning the gap. The CDR3 DNA follows: TGTGCCATCAATGGGGGGGCTCAGCAGTACTTC. Translation: CAINGGAQQYF.

The chain couples TRBV2 to TRBJ1-2; TRBD1 agrees at 12 bases. The germline gives CDR1 SNHLY, CDR2 FYNNEI. The CDR3 sequence is 16 residues long. Losses at the gene ends were 3 bases for V and 2 bases for J; bases not matched to a gene: 4. The CDR3 nucleotides read TGTGCCAGCAGTGATTGGGGACAGGGGGCAAACTATGGCTACACCTTC. Protein sequence: CASSDWGQGANYGYTF.

The chain recombines TRBV4-1 with TRBJ1-1, with a weak D call TRBD1 (5 bases). CDR3 size: 13 residues. Germline V gene data show CDR1 as MGHRA and CDR2 as YSYEKL. With 5 bases removed from V and 4 bases from J, the gap between germline ends came to 11 bases. Written as DNA, the CDR3 is TGCGCCAGCAGCAGGGGAAAGGGCACTGAAGCTTTCTTT. As protein: CASSRGKGTEAFF.

This clone was detected a few times. The genes are TRBV25-1 and TRBJ1-4; the D is unclear. The V and J ends lost 2 bases and 5 bases respectively, with 9 bases between them. CDR3 size: 14 residues. Germline lookup yields CDR1 MGHDK and CDR2 SYGVNS. The CDR3 is CASSEGGPNEKLFF. As DNA, the CDR3 is TGTGCCAGCAGTGAAGGAGGGCCCAATGAAAAACTGTTTTTT.